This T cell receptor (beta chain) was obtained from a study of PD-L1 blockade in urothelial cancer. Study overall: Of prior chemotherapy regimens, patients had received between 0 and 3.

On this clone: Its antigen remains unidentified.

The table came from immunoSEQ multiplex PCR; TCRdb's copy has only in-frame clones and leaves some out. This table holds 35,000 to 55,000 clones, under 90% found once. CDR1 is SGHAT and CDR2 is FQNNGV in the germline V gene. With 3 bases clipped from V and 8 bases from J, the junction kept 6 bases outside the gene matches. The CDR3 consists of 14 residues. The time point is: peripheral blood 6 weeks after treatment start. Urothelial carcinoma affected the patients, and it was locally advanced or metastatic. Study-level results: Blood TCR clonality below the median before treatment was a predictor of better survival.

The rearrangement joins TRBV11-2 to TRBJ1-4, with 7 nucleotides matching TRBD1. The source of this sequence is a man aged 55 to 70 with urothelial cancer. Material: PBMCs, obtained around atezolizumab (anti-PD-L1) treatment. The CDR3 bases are TGTGCCAGCAGCTTGAACAGGGGAGCCGAAAAACTGTTTTTT. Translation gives CASSLNRGAEKLFF.